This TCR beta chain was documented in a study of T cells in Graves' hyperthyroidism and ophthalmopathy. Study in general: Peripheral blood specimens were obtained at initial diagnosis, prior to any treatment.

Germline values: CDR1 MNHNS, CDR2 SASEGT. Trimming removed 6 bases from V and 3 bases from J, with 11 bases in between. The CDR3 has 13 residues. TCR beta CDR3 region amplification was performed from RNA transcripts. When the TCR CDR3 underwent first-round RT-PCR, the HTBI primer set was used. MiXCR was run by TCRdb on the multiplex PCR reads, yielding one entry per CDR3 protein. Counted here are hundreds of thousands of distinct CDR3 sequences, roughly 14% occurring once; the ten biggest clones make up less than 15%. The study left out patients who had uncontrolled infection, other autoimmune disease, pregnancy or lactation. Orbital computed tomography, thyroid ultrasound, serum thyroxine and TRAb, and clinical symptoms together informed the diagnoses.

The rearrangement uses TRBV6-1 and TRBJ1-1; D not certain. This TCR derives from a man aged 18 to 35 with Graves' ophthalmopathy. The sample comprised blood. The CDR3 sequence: CASRWRWDTEAFF. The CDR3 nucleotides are TGTGCCAGCAGATGGAGGTGGGACACTGAAGCTTTCTTT.